Detailed here is one T cell receptor (beta chain). Its antigen is currently unknown. V trimming: 6 bases; J trimming: 8 bases; junction bases outside the gene matches: 7. This CDR3 region has 16 residues. The PCR was carried out with 60 Vbeta primers and 13 Jbeta primers. Libraries were prepared by immunoSEQ multiplex PCR; TCRdb keeps only in-frame clonotypes and omits some of them. The table records about 120,000 clones, 65% to 85% of them present only once. The donors gave bone marrow, and they were healthy. This entry belongs to a study of cytomegalovirus exposure and HLA in healthy donors. Study-wide points: Three CMV-associated chains proved CMV antigen-specific in vitro. The analysis excluded some indistinguishable V segments, including TRBV6-2 and TRBV6-3.

The TCR sequence derives from a woman aged 40 to 50 in good health and CMV-seropositive. The chain has TRBV23-1 and TRBJ2-1; 16 positions match TRBD2. TRBV23-1 qualifies as an ORF whose function is uncertain. Sample: PBMCs. Here the CDR3 reads CASSRGLAGGPDEQFF. Written as DNA, the CDR3 is TGCGCCAGCAGCCGGGGACTAGCGGGAGGGCCCGATGAGCAGTTCTTC.